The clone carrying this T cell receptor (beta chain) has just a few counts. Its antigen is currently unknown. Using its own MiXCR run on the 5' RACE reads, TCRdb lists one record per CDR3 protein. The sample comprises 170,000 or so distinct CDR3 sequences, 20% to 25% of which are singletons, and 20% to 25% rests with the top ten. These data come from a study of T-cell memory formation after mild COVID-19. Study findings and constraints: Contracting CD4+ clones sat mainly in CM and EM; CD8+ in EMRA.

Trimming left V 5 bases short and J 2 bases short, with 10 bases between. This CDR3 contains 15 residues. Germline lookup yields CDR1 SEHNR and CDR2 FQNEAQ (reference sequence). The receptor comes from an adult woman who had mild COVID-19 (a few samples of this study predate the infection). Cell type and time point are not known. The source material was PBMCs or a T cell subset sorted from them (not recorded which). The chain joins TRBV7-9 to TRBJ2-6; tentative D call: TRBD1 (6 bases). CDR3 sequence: CASSPQGPGANVLTF. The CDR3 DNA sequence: TGTGCCAGCAGCCCCCAGGGGCCTGGGGCCAACGTCCTGACTTTC.